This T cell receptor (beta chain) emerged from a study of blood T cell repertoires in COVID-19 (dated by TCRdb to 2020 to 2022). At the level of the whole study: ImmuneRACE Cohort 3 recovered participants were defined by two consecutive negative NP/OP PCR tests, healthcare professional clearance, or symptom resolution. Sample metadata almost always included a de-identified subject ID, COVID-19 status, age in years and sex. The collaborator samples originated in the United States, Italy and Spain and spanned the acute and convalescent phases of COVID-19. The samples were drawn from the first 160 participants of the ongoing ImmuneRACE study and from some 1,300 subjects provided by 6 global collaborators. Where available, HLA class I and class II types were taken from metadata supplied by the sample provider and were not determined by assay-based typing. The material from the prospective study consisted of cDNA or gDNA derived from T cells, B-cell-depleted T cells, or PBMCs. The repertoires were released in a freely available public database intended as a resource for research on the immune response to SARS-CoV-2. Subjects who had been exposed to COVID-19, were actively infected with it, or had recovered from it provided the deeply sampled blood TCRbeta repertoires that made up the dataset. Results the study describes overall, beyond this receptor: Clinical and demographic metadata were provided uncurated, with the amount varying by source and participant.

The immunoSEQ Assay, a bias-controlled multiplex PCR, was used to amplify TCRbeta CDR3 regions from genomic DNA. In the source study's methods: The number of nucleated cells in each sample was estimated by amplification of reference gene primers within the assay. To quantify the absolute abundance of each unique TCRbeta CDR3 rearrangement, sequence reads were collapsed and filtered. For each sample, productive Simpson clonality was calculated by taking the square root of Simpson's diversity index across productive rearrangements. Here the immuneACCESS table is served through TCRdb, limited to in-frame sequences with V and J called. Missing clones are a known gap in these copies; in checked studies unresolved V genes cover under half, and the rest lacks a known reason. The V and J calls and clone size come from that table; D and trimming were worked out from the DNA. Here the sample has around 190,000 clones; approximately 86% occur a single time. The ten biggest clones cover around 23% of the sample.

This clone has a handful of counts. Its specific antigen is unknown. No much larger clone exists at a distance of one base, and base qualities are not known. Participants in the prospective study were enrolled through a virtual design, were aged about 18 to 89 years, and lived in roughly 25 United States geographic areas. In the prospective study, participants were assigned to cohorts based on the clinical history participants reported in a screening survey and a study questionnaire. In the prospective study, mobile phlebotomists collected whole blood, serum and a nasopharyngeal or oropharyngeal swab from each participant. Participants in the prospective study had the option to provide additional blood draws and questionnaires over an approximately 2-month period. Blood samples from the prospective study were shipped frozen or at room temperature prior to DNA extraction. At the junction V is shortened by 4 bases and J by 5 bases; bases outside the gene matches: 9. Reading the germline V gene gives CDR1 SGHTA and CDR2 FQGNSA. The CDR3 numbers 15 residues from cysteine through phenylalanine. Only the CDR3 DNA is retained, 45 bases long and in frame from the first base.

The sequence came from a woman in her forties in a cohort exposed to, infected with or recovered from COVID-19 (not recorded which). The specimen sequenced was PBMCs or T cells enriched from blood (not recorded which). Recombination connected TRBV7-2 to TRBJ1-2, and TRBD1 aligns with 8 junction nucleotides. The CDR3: CASSSMGTGTYGYTF. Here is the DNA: TGTGCCAGCAGCTCCATGGGGACAGGAACATATGGCTACACCTTC. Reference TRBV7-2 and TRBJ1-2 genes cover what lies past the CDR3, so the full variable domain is GAGVSQSPSNKVTEKGKDVELRCDPISGHTALYWYRQSLGQGLEFLIYFQGNSAPDKSGLPSDRFSAERTGGSVSTLTIQRTQQEDSAVYLCASSSMGTGTYGYTFGSGTRLTVV.